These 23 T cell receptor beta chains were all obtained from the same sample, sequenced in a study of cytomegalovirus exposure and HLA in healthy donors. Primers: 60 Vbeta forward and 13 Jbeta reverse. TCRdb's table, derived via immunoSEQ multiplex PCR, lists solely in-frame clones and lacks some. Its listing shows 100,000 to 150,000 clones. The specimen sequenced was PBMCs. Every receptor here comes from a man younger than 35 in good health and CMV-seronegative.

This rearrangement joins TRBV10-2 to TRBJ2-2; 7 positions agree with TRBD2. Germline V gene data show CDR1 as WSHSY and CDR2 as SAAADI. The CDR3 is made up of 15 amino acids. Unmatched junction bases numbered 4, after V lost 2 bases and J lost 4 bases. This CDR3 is CASSEGLVLTGELFF. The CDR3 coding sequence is TGCGCCAGCAGTGAGGGACTAGTACTCACCGGGGAGCTGTTTTTT.

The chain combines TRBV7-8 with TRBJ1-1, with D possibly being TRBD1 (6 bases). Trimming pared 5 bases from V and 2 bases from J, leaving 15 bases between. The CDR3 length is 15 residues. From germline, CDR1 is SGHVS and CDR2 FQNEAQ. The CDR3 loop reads CASSPLGGTNTEAFF. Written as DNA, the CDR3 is TGTGCCAGCAGCCCATTGGGGGGGACAAACACTGAAGCTTTCTTT.

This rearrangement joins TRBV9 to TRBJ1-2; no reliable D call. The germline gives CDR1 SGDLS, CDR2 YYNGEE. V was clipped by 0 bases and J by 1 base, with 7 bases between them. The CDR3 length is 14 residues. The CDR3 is CASSVGQNNYGYTF. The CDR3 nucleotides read TGTGCCAGCAGCGTAGGCCAGAATAACTATGGCTACACCTTC.

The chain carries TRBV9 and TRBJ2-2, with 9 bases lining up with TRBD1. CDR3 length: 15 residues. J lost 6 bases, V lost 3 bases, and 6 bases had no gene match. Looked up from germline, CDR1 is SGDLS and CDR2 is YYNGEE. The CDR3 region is CASSEIQGAPGELFF. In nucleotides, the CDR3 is TGTGCCAGCAGCGAGATACAGGGGGCTCCCGGGGAGCTGTTTTTT.

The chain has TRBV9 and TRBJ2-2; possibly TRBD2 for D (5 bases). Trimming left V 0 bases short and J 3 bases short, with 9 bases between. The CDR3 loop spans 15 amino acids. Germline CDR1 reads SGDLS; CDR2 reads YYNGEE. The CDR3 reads CASSVGPGDTGELFF. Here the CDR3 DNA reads TGTGCCAGCAGCGTAGGACCCGGGGACACCGGGGAGCTGTTTTTT.

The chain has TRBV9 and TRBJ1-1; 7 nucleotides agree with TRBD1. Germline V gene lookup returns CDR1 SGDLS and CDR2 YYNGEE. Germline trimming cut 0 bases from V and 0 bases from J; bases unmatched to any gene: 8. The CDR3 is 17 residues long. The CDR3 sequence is CASSVDGDSAMNTEAFF. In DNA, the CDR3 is TGTGCCAGCAGCGTAGATGGGGACAGCGCTATGAACACTGAAGCTTTCTTT.

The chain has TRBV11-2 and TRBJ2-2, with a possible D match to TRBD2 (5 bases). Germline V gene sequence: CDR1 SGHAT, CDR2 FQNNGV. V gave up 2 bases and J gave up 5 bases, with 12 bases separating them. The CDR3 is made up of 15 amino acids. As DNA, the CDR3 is TGTGCCAGCAGCTTAATACTAGAAGTAACCGGGGAGCTGTTTTTT. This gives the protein CASSLILEVTGELFF.

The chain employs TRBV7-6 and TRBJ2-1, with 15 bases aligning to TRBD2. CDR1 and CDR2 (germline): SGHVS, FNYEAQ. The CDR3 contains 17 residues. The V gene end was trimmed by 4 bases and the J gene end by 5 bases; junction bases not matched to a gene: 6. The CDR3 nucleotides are TGTGCCAGCAGCTCCTGGACTAGCGGGAGGGGTAACAATGAGCAGTTCTTC. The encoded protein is CASSSWTSGRGNNEQFF.

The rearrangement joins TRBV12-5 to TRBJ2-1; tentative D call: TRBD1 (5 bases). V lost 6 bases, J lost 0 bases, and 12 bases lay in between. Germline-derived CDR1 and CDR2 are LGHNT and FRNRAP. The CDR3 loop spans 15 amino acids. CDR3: CASGPSGISYNEQFF. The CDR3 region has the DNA TGTGCTAGTGGCCCATCAGGGATCTCCTACAATGAGCAGTTCTTC.

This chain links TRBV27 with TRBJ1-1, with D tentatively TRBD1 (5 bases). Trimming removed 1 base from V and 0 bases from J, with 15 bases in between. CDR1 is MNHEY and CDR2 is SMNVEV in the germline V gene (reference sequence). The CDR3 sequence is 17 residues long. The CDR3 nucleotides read TGTGCCAGCAGTTTATTAGGGAAGGGGATAATGAACACTGAAGCTTTCTTT. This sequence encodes CASSLLGKGIMNTEAFF.

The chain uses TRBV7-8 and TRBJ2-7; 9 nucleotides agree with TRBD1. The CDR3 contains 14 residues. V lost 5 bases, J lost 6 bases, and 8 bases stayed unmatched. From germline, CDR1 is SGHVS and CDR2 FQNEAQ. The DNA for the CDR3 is TGTGCCAGCAGCCCACAGGGGGCCCGGGGCGAGCAGTACTTC. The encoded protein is CASSPQGARGEQYF.

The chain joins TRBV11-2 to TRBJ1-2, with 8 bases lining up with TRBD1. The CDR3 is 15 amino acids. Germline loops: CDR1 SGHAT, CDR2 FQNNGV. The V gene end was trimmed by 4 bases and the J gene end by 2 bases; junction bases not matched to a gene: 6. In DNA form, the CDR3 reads TGTGCCAGCAGCTCTGGACAGGGAGGGAACTATGGCTACACCTTC. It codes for CASSSGQGGNYGYTF. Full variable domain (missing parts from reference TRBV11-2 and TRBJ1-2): EAGVAQSPRYKIIEKRQSVAFWCNPISGHATLYWYQQILGQGPKLLIQFQNNGVVDDSQLPKDRFSAERLKGVDSTLKIQPAKLEDSAVYLCASSSGQGGNYGYTFGSGTRLTVV.

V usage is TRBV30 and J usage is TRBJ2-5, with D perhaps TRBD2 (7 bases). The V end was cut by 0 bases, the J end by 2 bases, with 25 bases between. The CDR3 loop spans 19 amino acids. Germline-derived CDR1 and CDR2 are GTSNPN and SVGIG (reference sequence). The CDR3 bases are TGTGCCTGGAGTGTCCCCCTCGCCGATAGGGGGGGGACTCAAGAGACCCAGTACTTC. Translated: CAWSVPLADRGGTQETQYF. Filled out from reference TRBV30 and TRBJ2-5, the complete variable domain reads SQTIHQWPATLVQPVGSPLSLECTVEGTSNPNLYWYRQAAGRGLQLLFYSVGIGQISSEVPQNLSASRPQDRQFILSSKKLLLSDSGFYLCAWSVPLADRGGTQETQYFGPGTRLLVL.

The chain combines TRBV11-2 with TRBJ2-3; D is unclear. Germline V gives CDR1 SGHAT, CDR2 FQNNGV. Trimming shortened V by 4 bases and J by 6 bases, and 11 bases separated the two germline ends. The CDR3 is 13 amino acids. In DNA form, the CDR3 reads TGTGCCAGCAGCTCAGGTGGAACGGATACGCAGTATTTT. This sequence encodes CASSSGGTDTQYF.

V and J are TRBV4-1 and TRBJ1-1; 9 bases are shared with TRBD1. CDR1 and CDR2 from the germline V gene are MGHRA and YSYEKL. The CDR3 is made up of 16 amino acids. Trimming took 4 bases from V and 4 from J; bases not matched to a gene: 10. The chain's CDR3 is CASSPRGTGPGTEAFF. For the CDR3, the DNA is TGCGCCAGCAGCCCCCGAGGGACAGGGCCGGGCACTGAAGCTTTCTTT.

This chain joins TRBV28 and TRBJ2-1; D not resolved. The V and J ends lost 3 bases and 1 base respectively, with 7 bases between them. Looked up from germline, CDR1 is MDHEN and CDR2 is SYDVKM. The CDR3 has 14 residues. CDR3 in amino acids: CASSLYQSYNEQFF. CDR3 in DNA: TGTGCCAGCAGTTTGTACCAGTCCTACAATGAGCAGTTCTTC. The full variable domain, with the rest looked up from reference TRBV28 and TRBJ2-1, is DVKVTQSSRYLVKRTGEKVFLECVQDMDHENMFWYRQDPGLGLRLIYFSYDVKMKEKGDIPEGYSVSREKKERFSLILESASTNQTSMYLCASSLYQSYNEQFFGPGTRLTVL.

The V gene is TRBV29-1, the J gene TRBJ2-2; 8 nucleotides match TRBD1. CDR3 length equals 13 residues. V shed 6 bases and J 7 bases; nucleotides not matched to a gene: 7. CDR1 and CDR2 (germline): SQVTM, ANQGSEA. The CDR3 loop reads CSVGDRRFGELFF. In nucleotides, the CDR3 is TGCAGCGTGGGGGACAGGCGATTCGGGGAGCTGTTTTTT.

CDR3 amino acids: CASSLRQGLAEQFF. CDR3 DNA sequence: TGCGCCAGCAGCCTGCGACAGGGTTTAGCTGAGCAGTTCTTC. The V gene is TRBV5-1, the J gene TRBJ2-1; 7 bases match TRBD1. The CDR3 is 14 amino acids. Trimming took 4 bases from V and 9 from J; bases not matched to a gene: 10. Germline CDR1 is SGHRS and CDR2 is YFSETQ.

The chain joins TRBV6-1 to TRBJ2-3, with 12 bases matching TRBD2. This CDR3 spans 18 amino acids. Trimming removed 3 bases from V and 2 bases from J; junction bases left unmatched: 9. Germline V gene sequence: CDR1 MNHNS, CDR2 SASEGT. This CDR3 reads CASSELTSGGPYTDTQYF. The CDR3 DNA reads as TGTGCCAGCAGTGAGCTAACTAGCGGGGGGCCTTACACAGATACGCAGTATTTT.

The CDR3, as DNA: TGTGCCAGCAGTGAAAGACAGGGTGTGGCTTACGAGCAGTACTTC. Its translation is CASSERQGVAYEQYF. This sequence joins TRBV6-1 and TRBJ2-7, with TRBD1 identical over 7 bases. The J segment lost 4 bases and the V segment lost 2 bases, leaving 8 bases of the junction unmatched. Germline V gene data show CDR1 as MNHNS and CDR2 as SASEGT. The CDR3 is 15 residues long.

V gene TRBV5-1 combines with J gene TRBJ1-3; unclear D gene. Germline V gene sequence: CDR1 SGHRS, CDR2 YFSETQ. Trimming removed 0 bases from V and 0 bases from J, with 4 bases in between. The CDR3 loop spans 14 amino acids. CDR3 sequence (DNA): TGCGCCAGCAGCTTGGAAGCCTCTGGAAACACCATATATTTT. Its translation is CASSLEASGNTIYF.

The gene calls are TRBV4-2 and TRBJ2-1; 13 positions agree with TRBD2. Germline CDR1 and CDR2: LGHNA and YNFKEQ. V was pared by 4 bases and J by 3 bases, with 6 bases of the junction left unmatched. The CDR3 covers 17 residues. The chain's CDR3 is CASSLAGTSGNYNEQFF. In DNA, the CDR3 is TGTGCCAGCAGCCTAGCCGGGACTAGCGGGAACTACAATGAGCAGTTCTTC.

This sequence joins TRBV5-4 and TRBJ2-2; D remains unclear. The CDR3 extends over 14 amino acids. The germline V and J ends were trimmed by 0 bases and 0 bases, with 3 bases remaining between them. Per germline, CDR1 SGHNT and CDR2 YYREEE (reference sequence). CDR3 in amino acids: CASSLVTNTGELFF. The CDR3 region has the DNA TGTGCCAGCAGCTTGGTAACGAACACCGGGGAGCTGTTTTTT.